These 28 T cell receptor beta chains share one sample of origin, sequenced in a study of cytomegalovirus exposure and HLA in healthy donors. It was with 60 Vbeta and 13 Jbeta primers that the PCR ran. The repertoire was sequenced with immunoSEQ multiplex PCR; TCRdb's copy has only in-frame clones and lacks some. The sample has under 100,000 clones; 55% to 70% are singletons. What was sequenced was PBMCs. These receptors all come from a woman in her 40s in good health and CMV-seropositive.

V is TRBV2 and J is TRBJ2-7, with 7 positions matching TRBD1. The CDR3 covers 14 residues. The J segment lost 3 bases and the V segment lost 5 bases, leaving 7 bases of the junction unmatched. Germline CDR1 is SNHLY and CDR2 is FYNNEI. CDR3 protein: CASSPGQLFYEQYF. Here the CDR3 DNA reads TGTGCCAGCAGTCCGGGACAGCTTTTCTACGAGCAGTACTTC.

The V gene is TRBV2, the J gene TRBJ2-7, with D possibly matching TRBD1 (6 bases). CDR3 size: 16 residues. The V end was cut by 3 bases, the J end by 6 bases, with 21 bases between. CDR1 is SNHLY, CDR2 FYNNEI, per germline. The CDR3, as DNA: TGTGCCAGCAGTGATTTACCGGGACACCAAGTGGTCGAGCAGTACTTC. Translation: CASSDLPGHQVVEQYF. Complete variable domain (other parts from reference TRBV2 and TRBJ2-7): EPEVTQTPSHQVTQMGQEVILRCVPISNHLYFYWYRQILGQKVEFLVSFYNNEISEKSEIFDDQFSVERPDGSNFTLKIRSTKLEDSAMYFCASSDLPGHQVVEQYFGPGTRLTVT.

This clone was picked up a small number of times. The V gene is TRBV5-1, the J gene TRBJ2-2; 11 bases line up with TRBD2. The germline gives CDR1 SGHRS, CDR2 YFSETQ. V trimming: 3 bases; J trimming: 7 bases; junction bases outside the gene matches: 5. This CDR3 contains 15 residues. CDR3 protein: CASSSTSGKVGELFF. The CDR3 DNA is TGCGCCAGCAGCTCGACTAGCGGGAAAGTCGGGGAGCTGTTTTTT.

CDR3 DNA: TGTGCCAGCTCACCTACAGGGGGCTACGAGCAGTACTTC. Translating gives CASSPTGGYEQYF. This sequence joins TRBV18 and TRBJ2-7, with 8 bases that match TRBD1. Germline V gives CDR1 KGHSH, CDR2 LQKENI. This CDR3 has 13 residues. V lost 3 bases to trimming and J lost 3 bases; unmatched junction nucleotides: 1.

On this clone: This specimen includes other DNA sequences encoding the same CDR3. The gene calls are TRBV28 and TRBJ1-2; D not certain. This CDR3 is 11 amino acids long. Germline CDR1 MDHEN, CDR2 SYDVKM. Trimming removed 2 bases from V and 8 bases from J, with 6 bases in between. CDR3 DNA: TGTGCCAGCAGTTTACGTGGCGGCTACACCTTC. It codes for CASSLRGGYTF.

The chain is built from TRBV9 and TRBJ1-2; D is perhaps TRBD1 (5 bases). This CDR3 has 15 residues. V was cut by 0 bases and J by 4 bases, with 13 bases left in between. In germline, CDR1 is SGDLS, CDR2 YYNGEE. The CDR3 loop is CASSVEWGGAYGYTF. The CDR3 coding sequence is TGTGCCAGCAGCGTAGAATGGGGGGGAGCCTATGGCTACACCTTC. Drawing the rest from reference TRBV9 and TRBJ1-2, the complete variable domain is DSGVTQTPKHLITATGQRVTLRCSPRSGDLSVYWYQQSLDQGLQFLIQYYNGEERAKGNILERFSAQQFPDLHSELNLSSLELGDSALYFCASSVEWGGAYGYTFGSGTRLTVV.

This chain links TRBV12-5 with TRBJ2-3; 12 bases align to TRBD2. J was trimmed by 5 bases and V by 6 bases; bases with no gene match: 18. Germline CDR1 is LGHNT and CDR2 is FRNRAP. CDR3 length equals 19 residues. The CDR3 region has the DNA TGTGCTAGTGGAAGGACTAGCGGGGAGGTCCCCCGCGCGGGAGATACGCAGTATTTT. Its protein is CASGRTSGEVPRAGDTQYF.

The chain combines TRBV20-1 with TRBJ2-7; maybe TRBD1 (6 bases). This CDR3 is built from 11 residues. Germline V gene lookup returns CDR1 DFQATT and CDR2 SNEGSKA (reference sequence). Trimming left V 5 bases short and J 6 bases short, with 11 bases between. The CDR3 DNA follows: TGCAGTGCTCCCGCCAGGGGCGAGCAGTACTTC. This translates into CSAPARGEQYF.

The chain joins TRBV7-2 to TRBJ2-2, with D perhaps matching TRBD1 (6 bases). Germline CDR1 and CDR2: SGHTA and FQGNSA. CDR3 length: 15 residues. V lost 10 bases and J 5 bases, leaving 20 bases between the germline ends. DNA for the CDR3: TGTGCCACCACTGGGGGCTCCCAGAGAACCGGGGAGCTGTTTTTT. Translation: CATTGGSQRTGELFF.

This rearrangement joins TRBV6-5 to TRBJ1-1; TRBD1 might be the D (5 bases). This CDR3 spans 15 amino acids. V was cut by 6 bases and J by 4 bases, with 18 bases left in between. Germline assignment: CDR1 MNHEY and CDR2 SVGAGI. The CDR3 DNA reads TGTGCCAGCAGCGAGACGCAGGGAAGGAGCACTGAAGCTTTCTTT. Its translation: CASSETQGRSTEAFF.

This sequence joins TRBV29-1 and TRBJ1-1; D uncertain. Germline V gene lookup returns CDR1 SQVTM and CDR2 ANQGSEA. Trimming shortened V by 7 bases and J by 7 bases, and 16 bases separated the two germline ends. The CDR3 has 12 amino acids. The CDR3 loop reads CSAVPFEGEAFF. In nucleotides, the CDR3 is TGCAGCGCCGTACCCTTCGAGGGTGAAGCTTTCTTT.

The chain links TRBV19 to TRBJ1-2; D not resolved. V was trimmed by 5 bases and J by 7 bases, leaving 11 bases between them. The germline CDR1 and CDR2 sequences are LNHDA and SQIVND (reference sequence). The CDR3 loop spans 12 amino acids. CDR3 nucleotide sequence: TGTGCCAGTAGTGTGGCTCGGGGTGGCTACACCTTC. Protein: CASSVARGGYTF.

Concerning this clone: One end of the junction does not line up with germline, which may come from a read error. The genes are TRBV5-1 and TRBJ1-2, with 7 bases identical to TRBD1. Germline CDR1 reads SGHRS; CDR2 reads YFSETQ. This CDR3 comprises 14 residues. In nucleotides, the CDR3 is TGCGCCAGCAGCTTGAGGGGGCTCGGGGGGGACCCCTCATTC. This gives the protein CASSLRGLGGDPSF.

The chain uses TRBV2 and TRBJ1-1; no reliable D call. Trimming removed 7 bases from V and 0 bases from J, with 12 bases in between. The germline gives CDR1 SNHLY, CDR2 FYNNEI. The CDR3 loop spans 14 amino acids. CDR3 sequence (DNA): TGTGCCAGCAATCTGGCGGGCCTGAACACTGAAGCTTTCTTT. Protein product: CASNLAGLNTEAFF. Full variable domain (rest looked up from reference TRBV2 and TRBJ1-1): EPEVTQTPSHQVTQMGQEVILRCVPISNHLYFYWYRQILGQKVEFLVSFYNNEISEKSEIFDDQFSVERPDGSNFTLKIRSTKLEDSAMYFCASNLAGLNTEAFFGQGTRLTVV.

In the case of this clone: Within the sample, other DNA sequences also encode this same CDR3. The genes are TRBV7-2 and TRBJ2-3, with 13 bases matching TRBD2. The CDR3 has 16 residues. V lost 4 bases, J lost 3 bases, and 4 bases stayed unmatched. Germline CDR1 SGHTA, CDR2 FQGNSA. The CDR3 protein is CASSSRTSGRTDTQYF. The CDR3 DNA reads as TGTGCCAGCAGCTCCCGGACTAGCGGGAGAACAGATACGCAGTATTTT.

The chain uses TRBV5-6 and TRBJ1-1; D is unresolved. The germline CDR1 and CDR2 sequences are SGHDT and YYEEEE. Trimming removed 0 bases at V and 4 bases at J, with 10 bases between. This CDR3 has 14 amino acids. DNA for the CDR3: TGTGCCAGCAGCTTGGTGGGTCGGGTCACTGAAGCTTTCTTT. It specifies CASSLVGRVTEAFF. The complete variable domain, with remaining parts taken from reference TRBV5-6 and TRBJ1-1, reads DAGVTQSPTHLIKTRGQQVTLRCSPKSGHDTVSWYQQALGQGPQFIFQYYEEEERQRGNFPDRFSGHQFPNYSSELNVNALLLGDSALYLCASSLVGRVTEAFFGQGTRLTVV.

The chain recombines TRBV30 with TRBJ1-2; TRBD1 matches at 8 bases. Germline CDR1 GTSNPN, CDR2 SVGIG (reference sequence). J gave up 2 bases and V 0 bases, and 5 bases lay outside the gene matches. The CDR3 is 15 residues long. This CDR3 is CAWSVRDRPNYGYTF. The CDR3 nucleotides are TGTGCCTGGAGTGTACGGGACAGGCCGAACTATGGCTACACCTTC.

The V gene is TRBV5-1, the J gene TRBJ1-5, with TRBD1 matching over 7 bases. Germline values: CDR1 SGHRS, CDR2 YFSETQ. There are 13 residues in the CDR3. Trimming at V came to 4 bases and at J to 4 bases, leaving 2 bases not matched to a gene. The CDR3 region has the DNA TGCGCCAGCAGCGGGGGACAGAATCAGCCCCAGCATTTT. Protein sequence: CASSGGQNQPQHF.

The J gene is TRBJ2-3, the V gene TRBV21-1; TRBD1 is the table's D call and was not checked against the DNA. TRBV21-1 counts as a pseudogene. This CDR3 has 14 amino acids. CDR3 amino acids: CASSKRQSTDTQYF. CDR3 coding DNA: TGTGCCAGCAGCAAAAGACAGAGCACAGATACGCAGTATTTT.

The chain joins TRBV28 to TRBJ1-2; 10 positions match TRBD1. Germline V lookup: CDR1 MDHEN, CDR2 SYDVKM. CDR3 length equals 13 residues. Losses at the gene ends were 6 bases for V and 9 bases for J; bases not matched to a gene: 7. The DNA of the CDR3 is TGTGCCAGCAGCACCGGACAGGGGGGGAGCTACACCTTC. Translated, it gives CASSTGQGGSYTF.

This chain links TRBV9 with TRBJ2-1, with TRBD1 matching 12 bases. In germline, CDR1 is SGDLS, CDR2 YYNGEE. This CDR3 spans 15 amino acids. Trimming removed 3 bases from V and 10 bases from J; junction bases left unmatched: 8. Here the CDR3 reads CASSAGTGGAREQFF. CDR3 DNA: TGTGCCAGCAGCGCTGGGACAGGGGGCGCGAGAGAGCAGTTCTTC.

The rearrangement joins TRBV2 to TRBJ1-5, with TRBD1 as a possible D gene (6 bases). Germline CDR1 reads SNHLY; CDR2 reads FYNNEI. This CDR3 contains 12 residues. V dropped 7 bases and J dropped 3 bases, with 7 bases sitting between them. CDR3 sequence (DNA): TGTGCCAGCAACAGGGACAATCAGCCCCAGCATTTT. Protein product: CASNRDNQPQHF.

The chain carries TRBV5-5 and TRBJ1-3; 8 nucleotides align to TRBD1. CDR3 size: 14 residues. Germline lookup yields CDR1 SGHKS and CDR2 YYEKEE (reference sequence). J was trimmed by 5 bases and V by 4 bases; bases with no gene match: 5. Here the CDR3 reads CASSESGGRNTIYF. The CDR3 DNA sequence: TGTGCCAGCAGCGAATCAGGGGGCCGAAACACCATATATTTT.

This clone rates as medium-sized (0.01 to 0.1%). The J gene is TRBJ1-5, the V gene TRBV2; D is unclear. The CDR3 runs to 13 residues. Germline V gene data show CDR1 as SNHLY and CDR2 as FYNNEI. With 5 bases removed from V and 5 bases from J, the gap between germline ends came to 10 bases. CDR3 sequence reads: CASSKWSHQPQHF. The CDR3 DNA follows: TGTGCCAGCAGTAAATGGAGCCATCAGCCCCAGCATTTT.

The chain combines TRBV6-5 with TRBJ1-2; D call uncertain. This CDR3 is built from 13 residues. CDR1 is MNHEY, CDR2 SVGAGI, per germline. V lost 2 bases to trimming and J lost 4 bases, with 8 bases between them. The CDR3 protein is CASSYVRGYGYTF. CDR3 nucleotide sequence: TGTGCCAGCAGTTACGTACGAGGCTATGGCTACACCTTC.

The chain recombines TRBV6-1 with TRBJ1-2; D is unclear. V was cut by 2 bases and J by 4 bases, with 8 bases left in between. This CDR3 is 13 amino acids long. CDR1 MNHNS and CDR2 SASEGT come from the germline V gene. CDR3 sequence: CASSEFLAYGYTF. CDR3 DNA: TGTGCCAGCAGTGAATTCTTGGCCTATGGCTACACCTTC.

CDR3 in amino acids: CASSTQENQPQHF. CDR3 coding DNA: TGTGCCAGCAGTACCCAGGAAAATCAGCCCCAGCATTTT. V usage is TRBV6-1 and J usage is TRBJ1-5; D remains unclear. This CDR3 has 13 residues. Deletions cut 5 bases from V and 4 bases from J, with 9 bases between. Germline V lookup: CDR1 MNHNS, CDR2 SASEGT.

V and J are TRBV4-3 and TRBJ2-7; D remains ambiguous. This CDR3 contains 14 residues. Germline V gene lookup returns CDR1 LGHNA and CDR2 YSLEER. The V and J ends lost 2 bases and 5 bases respectively, with 13 bases between them. The CDR3 is CASSQRSRSDEQYF. The CDR3 nucleotides read TGCGCCAGCAGCCAACGGTCTAGGAGCGACGAGCAGTACTTC.